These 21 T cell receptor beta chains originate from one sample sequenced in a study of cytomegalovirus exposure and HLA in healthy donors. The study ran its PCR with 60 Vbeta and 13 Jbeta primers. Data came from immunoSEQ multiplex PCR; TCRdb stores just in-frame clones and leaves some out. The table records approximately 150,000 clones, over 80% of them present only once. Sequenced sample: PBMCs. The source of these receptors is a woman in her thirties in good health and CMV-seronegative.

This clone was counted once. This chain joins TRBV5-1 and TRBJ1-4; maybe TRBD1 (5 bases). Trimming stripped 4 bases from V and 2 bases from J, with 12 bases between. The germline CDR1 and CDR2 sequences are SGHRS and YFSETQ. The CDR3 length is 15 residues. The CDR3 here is CASSEGGATNEKLFF. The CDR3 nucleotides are TGCGCCAGCAGCGAAGGAGGGGCTACTAATGAAAAACTGTTTTTT.

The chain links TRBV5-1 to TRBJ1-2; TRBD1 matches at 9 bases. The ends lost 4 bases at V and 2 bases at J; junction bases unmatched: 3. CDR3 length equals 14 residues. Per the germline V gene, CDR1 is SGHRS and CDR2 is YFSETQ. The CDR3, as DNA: TGCGCCAGCAGCCCCGGGACAGGGAACTATGGCTACACCTTC. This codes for CASSPGTGNYGYTF. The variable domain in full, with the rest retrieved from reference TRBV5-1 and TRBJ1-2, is KAGVTQTPRYLIKTRGQQVTLSCSPISGHRSVSWYQQTPGQGLQFLFEYFSETQRNKGNFPGRFSGRQFSNSRSEMNVSTLELGDSALYLCASSPGTGNYGYTFGSGTRLTVV.

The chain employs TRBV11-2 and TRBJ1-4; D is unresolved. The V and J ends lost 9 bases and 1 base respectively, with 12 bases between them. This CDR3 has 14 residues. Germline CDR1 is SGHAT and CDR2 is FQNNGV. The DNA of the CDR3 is TGTGCCAGTGCTCCCTCCGGAACTAATGAAAAACTGTTTTTT. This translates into CASAPSGTNEKLFF.

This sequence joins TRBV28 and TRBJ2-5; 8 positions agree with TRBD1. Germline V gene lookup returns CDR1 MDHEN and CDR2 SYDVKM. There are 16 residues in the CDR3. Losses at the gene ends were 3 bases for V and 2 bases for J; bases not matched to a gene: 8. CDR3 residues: CASSLFYRGKQETQYF. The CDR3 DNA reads TGTGCCAGCAGTTTGTTTTACAGGGGGAAACAAGAGACCCAGTACTTC.

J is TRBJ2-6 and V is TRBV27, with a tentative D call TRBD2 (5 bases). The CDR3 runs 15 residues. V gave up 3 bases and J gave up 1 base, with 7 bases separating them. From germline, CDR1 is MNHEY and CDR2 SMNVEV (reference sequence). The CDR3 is CASSFSASGANVLTF. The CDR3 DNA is TGTGCCAGCAGTTTTAGCGCATCTGGGGCCAACGTCCTGACTTTC.

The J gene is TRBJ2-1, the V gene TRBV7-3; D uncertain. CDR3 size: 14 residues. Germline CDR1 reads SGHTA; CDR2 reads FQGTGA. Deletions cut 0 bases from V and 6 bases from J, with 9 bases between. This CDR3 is CASSLTASPNEQFF. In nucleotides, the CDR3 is TGTGCCAGCAGCTTAACGGCTAGTCCCAATGAGCAGTTCTTC.

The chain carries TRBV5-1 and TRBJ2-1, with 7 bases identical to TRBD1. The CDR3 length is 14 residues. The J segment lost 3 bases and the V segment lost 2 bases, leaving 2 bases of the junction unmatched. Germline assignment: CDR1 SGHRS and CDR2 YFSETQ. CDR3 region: CASSFTGDYNEQFF. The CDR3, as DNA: TGCGCCAGCAGCTTTACAGGGGACTACAATGAGCAGTTCTTC.

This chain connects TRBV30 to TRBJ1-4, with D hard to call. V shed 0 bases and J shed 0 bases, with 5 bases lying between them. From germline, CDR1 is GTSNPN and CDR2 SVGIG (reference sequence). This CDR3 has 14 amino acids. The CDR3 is CAWSVRATNEKLFF. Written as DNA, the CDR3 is TGTGCCTGGAGTGTACGGGCAACTAATGAAAAACTGTTTTTT.

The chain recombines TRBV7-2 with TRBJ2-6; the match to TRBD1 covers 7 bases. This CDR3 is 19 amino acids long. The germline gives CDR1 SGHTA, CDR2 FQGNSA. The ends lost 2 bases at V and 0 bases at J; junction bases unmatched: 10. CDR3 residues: CASSLYLQTGISGANVLTF. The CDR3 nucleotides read TGTGCCAGCAGCTTATACCTCCAGACAGGGATCTCTGGGGCCAACGTCCTGACTTTC.

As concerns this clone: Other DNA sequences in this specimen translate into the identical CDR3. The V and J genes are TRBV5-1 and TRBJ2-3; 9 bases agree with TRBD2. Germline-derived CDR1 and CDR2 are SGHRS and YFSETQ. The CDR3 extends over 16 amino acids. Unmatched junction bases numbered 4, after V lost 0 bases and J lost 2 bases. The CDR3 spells CASSLGASGDTDTQYF. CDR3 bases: TGCGCCAGCAGCTTGGGTGCTAGCGGGGACACAGATACGCAGTATTTT.

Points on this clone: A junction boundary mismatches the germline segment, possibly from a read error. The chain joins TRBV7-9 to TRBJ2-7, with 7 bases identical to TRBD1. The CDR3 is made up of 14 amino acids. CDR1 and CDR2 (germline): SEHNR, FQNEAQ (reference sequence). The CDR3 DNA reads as TGTTCCAGCAGCTTAGAACAGGGGAACTACGAGCAGTACTTC. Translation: CSSSLEQGNYEQYF.

The CDR3 DNA is TGTGCCAGTAGTCCCCATTGGGGAGGGAATGAAAAACTGTTTTTT. It yields the protein CASSPHWGGNEKLFF. This sequence joins TRBV19 and TRBJ1-4; no definite D call. CDR3 length equals 15 residues. The V and J ends lost 5 bases and 5 bases respectively, with 15 bases between them. Per germline, CDR1 LNHDA and CDR2 SQIVND (reference sequence).

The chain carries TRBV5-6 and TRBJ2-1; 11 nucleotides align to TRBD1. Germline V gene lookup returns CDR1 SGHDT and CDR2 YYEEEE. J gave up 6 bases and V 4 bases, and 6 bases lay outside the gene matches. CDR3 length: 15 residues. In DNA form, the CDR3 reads TGTGCCAGCAGCGGAAGGGACAGGGGGTTCAATGAGCAGTTCTTC. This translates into CASSGRDRGFNEQFF. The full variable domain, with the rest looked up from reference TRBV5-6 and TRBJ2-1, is DAGVTQSPTHLIKTRGQQVTLRCSPKSGHDTVSWYQQALGQGPQFIFQYYEEEERQRGNFPDRFSGHQFPNYSSELNVNALLLGDSALYLCASSGRDRGFNEQFFGPGTRLTVL.

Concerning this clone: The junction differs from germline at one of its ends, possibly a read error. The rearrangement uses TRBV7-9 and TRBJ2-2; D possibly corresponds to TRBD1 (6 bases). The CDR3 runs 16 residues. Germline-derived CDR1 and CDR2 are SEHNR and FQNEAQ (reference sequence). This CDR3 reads CSSSLTGQMNTGELFF. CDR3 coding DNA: TGTTCCAGCAGCCTAACGGGACAAATGAACACCGGGGAGCTGTTTTTT.

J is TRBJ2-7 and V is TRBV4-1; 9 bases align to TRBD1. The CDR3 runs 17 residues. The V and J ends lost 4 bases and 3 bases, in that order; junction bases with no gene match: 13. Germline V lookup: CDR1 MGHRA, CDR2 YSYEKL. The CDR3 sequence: CASSPLWFGTGNYEQYF. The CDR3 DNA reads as TGCGCCAGCAGCCCCCTATGGTTCGGGACAGGGAACTACGAGCAGTACTTC.

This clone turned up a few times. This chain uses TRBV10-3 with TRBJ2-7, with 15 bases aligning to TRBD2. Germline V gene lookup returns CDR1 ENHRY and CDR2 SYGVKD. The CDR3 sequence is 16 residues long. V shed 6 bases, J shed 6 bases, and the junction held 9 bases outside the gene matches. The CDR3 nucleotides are TGTGCCATCAGGGGACTAGCGGGGGGCCAACGCCTCGAGCAGTACTTC. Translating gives CAIRGLAGGQRLEQYF.

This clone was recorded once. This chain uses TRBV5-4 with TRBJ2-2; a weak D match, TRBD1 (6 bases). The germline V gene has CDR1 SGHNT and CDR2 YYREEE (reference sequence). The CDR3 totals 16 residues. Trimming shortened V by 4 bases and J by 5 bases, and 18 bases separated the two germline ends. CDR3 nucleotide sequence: TGTGCCAGCAGCAAGGGGACAAGGGGCAGGACCGGGGAGCTGTTTTTT. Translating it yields CASSKGTRGRTGELFF.

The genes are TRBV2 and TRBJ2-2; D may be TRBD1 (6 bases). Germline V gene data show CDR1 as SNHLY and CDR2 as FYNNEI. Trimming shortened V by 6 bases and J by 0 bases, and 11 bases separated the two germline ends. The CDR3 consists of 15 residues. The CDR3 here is CASSTGTTNTGELFF. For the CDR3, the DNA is TGTGCCAGCAGCACCGGGACAACGAACACCGGGGAGCTGTTTTTT.

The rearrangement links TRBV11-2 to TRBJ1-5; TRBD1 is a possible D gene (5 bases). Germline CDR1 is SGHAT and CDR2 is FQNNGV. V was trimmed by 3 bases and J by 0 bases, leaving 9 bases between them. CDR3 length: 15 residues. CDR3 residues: CASSFDRNSNQPQHF. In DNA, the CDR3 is TGTGCCAGCAGCTTCGACAGAAATAGCAATCAGCCCCAGCATTTT.

The CDR3 reads CASSPGTEPYNSPLHF. CDR3 DNA sequence: TGCGCCAGCAGCCCTGGGACAGAACCCTATAATTCACCCCTCCACTTT. The chain has TRBV4-1 and TRBJ1-6, with 7 positions matching TRBD1. The CDR3 runs to 16 residues. V lost 4 bases and J lost 2; bases outside the gene matches: 5. Germline CDR1 reads MGHRA; CDR2 reads YSYEKL.

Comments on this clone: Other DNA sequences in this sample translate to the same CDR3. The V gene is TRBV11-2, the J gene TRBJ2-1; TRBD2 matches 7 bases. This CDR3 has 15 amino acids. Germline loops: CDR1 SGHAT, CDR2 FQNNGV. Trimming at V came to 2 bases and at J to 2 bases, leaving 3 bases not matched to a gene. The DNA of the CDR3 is TGTGCCAGCAGCTTATCCAGCGGGGCCTACAATGAGCAGTTCTTC. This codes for CASSLSSGAYNEQFF.